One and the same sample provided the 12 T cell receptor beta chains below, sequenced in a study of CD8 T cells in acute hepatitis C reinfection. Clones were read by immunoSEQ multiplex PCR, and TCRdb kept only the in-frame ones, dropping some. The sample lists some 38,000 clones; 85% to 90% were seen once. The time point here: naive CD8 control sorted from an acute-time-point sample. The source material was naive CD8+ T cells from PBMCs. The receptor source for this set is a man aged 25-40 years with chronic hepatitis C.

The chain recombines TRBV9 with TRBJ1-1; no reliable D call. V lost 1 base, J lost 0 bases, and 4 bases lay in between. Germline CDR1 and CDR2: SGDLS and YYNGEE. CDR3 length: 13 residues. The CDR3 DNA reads TGTGCCAGCAGCGTATTCCTGAACACTGAAGCTTTCTTT. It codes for CASSVFLNTEAFF. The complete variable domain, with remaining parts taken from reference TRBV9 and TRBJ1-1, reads DSGVTQTPKHLITATGQRVTLRCSPRSGDLSVYWYQQSLDQGLQFLIQYYNGEERAKGNILERFSAQQFPDLHSELNLSSLELGDSALYFCASSVFLNTEAFFGQGTRLTVV.

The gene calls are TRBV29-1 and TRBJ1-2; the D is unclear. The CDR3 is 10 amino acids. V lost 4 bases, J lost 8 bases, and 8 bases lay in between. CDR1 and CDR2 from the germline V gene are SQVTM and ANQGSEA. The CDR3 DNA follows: TGCAGCGTTGCGGTGGGGGGCTACACCTTC. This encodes CSVAVGGYTF.

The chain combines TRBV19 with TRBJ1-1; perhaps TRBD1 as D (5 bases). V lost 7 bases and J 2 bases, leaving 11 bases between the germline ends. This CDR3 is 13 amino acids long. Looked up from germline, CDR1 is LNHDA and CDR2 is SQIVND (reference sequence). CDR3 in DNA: TGTGCCAGTATGAGCGGGGGAAACACTGAAGCTTTCTTT. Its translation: CASMSGGNTEAFF.

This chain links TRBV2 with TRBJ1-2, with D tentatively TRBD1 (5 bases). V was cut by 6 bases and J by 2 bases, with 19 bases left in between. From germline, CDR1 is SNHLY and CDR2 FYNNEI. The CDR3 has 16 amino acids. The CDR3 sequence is CASRANPPTVNYGYTF. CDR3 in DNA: TGTGCCAGCAGGGCCAACCCCCCGACAGTCAACTATGGCTACACCTTC.

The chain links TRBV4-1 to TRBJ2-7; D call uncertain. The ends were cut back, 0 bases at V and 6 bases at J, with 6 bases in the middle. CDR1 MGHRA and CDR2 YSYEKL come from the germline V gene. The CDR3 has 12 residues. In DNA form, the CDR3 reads TGCGCCAGCAGCCAAGATGGTCGCGAGCAGTACTTC. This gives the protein CASSQDGREQYF.

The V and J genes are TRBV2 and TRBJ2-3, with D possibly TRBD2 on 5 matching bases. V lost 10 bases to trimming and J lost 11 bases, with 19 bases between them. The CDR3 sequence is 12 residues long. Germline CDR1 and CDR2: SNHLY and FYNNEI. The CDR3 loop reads CAIIRRSEQQYF. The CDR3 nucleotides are TGTGCCATCATAAGGAGGAGCGAGCAGCAGTATTTT.

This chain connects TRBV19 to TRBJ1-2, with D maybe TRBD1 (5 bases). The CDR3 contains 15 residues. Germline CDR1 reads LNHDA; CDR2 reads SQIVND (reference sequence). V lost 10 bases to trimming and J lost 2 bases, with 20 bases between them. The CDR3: CATRGSGPANYGYTF. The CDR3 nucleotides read TGTGCCACTCGAGGGTCGGGGCCTGCGAACTATGGCTACACCTTC.

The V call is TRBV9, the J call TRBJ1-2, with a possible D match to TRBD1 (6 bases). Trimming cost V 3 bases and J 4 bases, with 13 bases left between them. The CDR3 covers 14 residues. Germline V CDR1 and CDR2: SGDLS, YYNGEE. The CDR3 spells CASSGLGGSYGYTF. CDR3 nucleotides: TGTGCCAGCAGCGGGCTCGGGGGCAGCTATGGCTACACCTTC.

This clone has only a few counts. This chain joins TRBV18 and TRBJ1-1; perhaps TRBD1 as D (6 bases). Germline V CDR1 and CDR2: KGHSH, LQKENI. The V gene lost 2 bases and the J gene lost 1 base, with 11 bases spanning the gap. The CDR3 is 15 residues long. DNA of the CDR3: TGTGCCAGCTCACCAGATACAGGGTGGAACACTGAAGCTTTCTTT. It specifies CASSPDTGWNTEAFF.

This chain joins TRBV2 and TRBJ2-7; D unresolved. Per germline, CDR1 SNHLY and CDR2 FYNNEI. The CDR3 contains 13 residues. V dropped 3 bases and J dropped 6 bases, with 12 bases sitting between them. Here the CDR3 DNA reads TGTGCCAGCAGTGAGGCTGGTGGGGTCGAGCAGTACTTC. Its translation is CASSEAGGVEQYF.

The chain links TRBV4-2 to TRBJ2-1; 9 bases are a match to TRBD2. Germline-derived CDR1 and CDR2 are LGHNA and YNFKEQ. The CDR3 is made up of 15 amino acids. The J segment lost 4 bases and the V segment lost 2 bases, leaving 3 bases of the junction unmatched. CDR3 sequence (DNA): TGTGCCAGCAGCCAACTGCTAGCGGGGTACAATGAGCAGTTCTTC. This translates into CASSQLLAGYNEQFF.

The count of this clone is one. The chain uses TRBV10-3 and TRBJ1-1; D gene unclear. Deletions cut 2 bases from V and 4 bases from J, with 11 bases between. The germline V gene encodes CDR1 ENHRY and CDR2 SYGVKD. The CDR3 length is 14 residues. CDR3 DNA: TGTGCCATCAGTGAGGTGGGTGTAAGCACTGAAGCTTTCTTT. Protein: CAISEVGVSTEAFF.